The TCR beta chain under discussion was sequenced for a study of T cells in Graves' hyperthyroidism and ophthalmopathy. In its sample, this clonotype was seen a few times. Amplification targeted TCR beta CDR3 regions from RNA transcripts. HTBI primers were employed in a first-round RT-PCR of the TCR CDR3. TCRdb processed the multiplex PCR reads anew with MiXCR; each CDR3 protein has one entry. The sample has hundreds of thousands of distinct CDR3 sequences, roughly 15% seen once; the top ten hold roughly a fifth. The J segment lost 3 bases and the V segment lost 2 bases, leaving 6 bases of the junction unmatched. Looked up from germline, CDR1 is SGHRS and CDR2 is YFSETQ. The CDR3 contains 15 residues.

The J gene is TRBJ2-3, the V gene TRBV5-1, with TRBD1 identical over 7 bases. The sequence derives from a woman aged 55-70 years with Graves' ophthalmopathy. Input material: blood. CDR3 in amino acids: CASSLLGQRTDTQYF. CDR3 nucleotides: TGCGCCAGCAGCTTACTGGGACAGAGAACAGATACGCAGTATTTT.